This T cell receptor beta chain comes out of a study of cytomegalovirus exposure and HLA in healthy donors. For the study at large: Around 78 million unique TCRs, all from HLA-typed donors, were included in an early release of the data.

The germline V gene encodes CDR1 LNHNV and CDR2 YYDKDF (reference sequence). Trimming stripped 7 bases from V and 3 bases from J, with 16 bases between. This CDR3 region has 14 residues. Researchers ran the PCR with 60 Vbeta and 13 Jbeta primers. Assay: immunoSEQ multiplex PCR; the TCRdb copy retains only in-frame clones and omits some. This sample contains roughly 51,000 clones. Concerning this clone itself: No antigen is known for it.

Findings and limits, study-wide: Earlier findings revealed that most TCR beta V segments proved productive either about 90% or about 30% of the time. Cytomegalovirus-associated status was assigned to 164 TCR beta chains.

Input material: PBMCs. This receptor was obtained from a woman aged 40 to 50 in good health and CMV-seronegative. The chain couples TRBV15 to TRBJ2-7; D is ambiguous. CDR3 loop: CATNLCRVDYEQYF. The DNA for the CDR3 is TGTGCCACCAACCTCTGCCGGGTTGACTACGAGCAGTACTTC.